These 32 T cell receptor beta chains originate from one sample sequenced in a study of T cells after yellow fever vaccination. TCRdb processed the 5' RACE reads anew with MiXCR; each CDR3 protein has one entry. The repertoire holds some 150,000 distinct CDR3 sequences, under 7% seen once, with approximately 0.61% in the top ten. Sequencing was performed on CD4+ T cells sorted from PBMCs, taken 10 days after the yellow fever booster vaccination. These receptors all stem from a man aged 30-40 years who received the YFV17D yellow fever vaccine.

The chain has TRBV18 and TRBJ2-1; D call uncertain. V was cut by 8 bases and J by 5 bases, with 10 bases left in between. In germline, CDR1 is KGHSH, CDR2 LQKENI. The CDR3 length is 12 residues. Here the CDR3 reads CASKQENNEQFF. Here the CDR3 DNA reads TGTGCCAGCAAACAAGAGAACAATGAGCAGTTCTTC. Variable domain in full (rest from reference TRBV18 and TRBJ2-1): NAGVMQNPRHLVRRRGQEARLRCSPMKGHSHVYWYRQLPEEGLKFMVYLQKENIIDESGMPKERFSAEFPKEGPSILRIQQVVRGDSAAYFCASKQENNEQFFGPGTRLTVL.

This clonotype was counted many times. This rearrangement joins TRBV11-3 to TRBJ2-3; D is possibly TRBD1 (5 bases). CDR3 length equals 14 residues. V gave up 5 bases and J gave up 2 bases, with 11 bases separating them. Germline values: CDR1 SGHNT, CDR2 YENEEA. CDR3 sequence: CASSAGFHTDTQYF. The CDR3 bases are TGTGCCAGCAGCGCAGGGTTTCACACAGATACGCAGTATTTT.

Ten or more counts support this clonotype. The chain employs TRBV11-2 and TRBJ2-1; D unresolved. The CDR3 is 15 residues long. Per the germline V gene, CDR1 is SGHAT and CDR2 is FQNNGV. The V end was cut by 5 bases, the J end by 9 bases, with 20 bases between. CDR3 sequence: CASSPPRPLLGEQFF. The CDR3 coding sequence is TGTGCCAGCAGCCCCCCTCGGCCGTTATTGGGTGAGCAGTTCTTC.

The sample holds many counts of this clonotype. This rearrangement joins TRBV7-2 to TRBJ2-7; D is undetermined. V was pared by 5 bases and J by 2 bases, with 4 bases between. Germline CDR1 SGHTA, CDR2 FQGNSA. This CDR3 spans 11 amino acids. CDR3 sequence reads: CASSPAYEQYF. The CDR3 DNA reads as TGTGCCAGCAGCCCCGCCTACGAGCAGTACTTC.

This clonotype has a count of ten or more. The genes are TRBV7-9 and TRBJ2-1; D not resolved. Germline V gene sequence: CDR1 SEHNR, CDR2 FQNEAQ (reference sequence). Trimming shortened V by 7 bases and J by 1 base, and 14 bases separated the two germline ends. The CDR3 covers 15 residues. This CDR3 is CASTRSERSYNEQFF. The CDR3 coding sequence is TGTGCCAGCACTAGGTCAGAAAGGTCCTACAATGAGCAGTTCTTC. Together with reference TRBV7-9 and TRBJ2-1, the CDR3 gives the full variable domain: DTGVSQNPRHKITKRGQNVTFRCDPISEHNRLYWYRQTLGQGPEFLTYFQNEAQLEKSRLLSDRFSAERPKGSFSTLEIQRTEQGDSAMYLCASTRSERSYNEQFFGPGTRLTVL.

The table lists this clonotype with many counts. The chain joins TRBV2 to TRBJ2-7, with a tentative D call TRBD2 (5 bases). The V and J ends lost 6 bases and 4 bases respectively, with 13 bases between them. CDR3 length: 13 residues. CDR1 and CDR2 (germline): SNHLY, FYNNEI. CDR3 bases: TGTGCCAGCAGACTGGACTCCTCTTACGAGCAGTACTTC. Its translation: CASRLDSSYEQYF.

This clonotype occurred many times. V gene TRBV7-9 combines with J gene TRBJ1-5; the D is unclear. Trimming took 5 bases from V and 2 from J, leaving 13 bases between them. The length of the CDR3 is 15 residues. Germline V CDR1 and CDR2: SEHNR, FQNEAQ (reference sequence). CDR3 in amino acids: CASSPSGVGNQPQHF. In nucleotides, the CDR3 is TGTGCCAGCAGCCCAAGTGGGGTTGGCAATCAGCCCCAGCATTTT.

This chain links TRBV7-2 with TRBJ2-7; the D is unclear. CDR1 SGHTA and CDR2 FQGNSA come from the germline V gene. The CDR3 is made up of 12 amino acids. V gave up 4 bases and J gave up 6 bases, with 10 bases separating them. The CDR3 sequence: CASSSSGGEQYF. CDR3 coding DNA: TGTGCCAGCAGCTCCTCCGGTGGCGAGCAGTACTTC.

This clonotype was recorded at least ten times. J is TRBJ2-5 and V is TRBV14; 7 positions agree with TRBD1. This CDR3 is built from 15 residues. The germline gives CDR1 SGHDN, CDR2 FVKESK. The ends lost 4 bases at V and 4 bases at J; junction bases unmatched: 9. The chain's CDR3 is CASSRSRGQIETQYF. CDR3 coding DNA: TGTGCCAGCAGCCGGTCTCGGGGACAGATAGAGACCCAGTACTTC.

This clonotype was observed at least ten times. As DNA, the CDR3 is TGTGCCAGCAGCTTTGGGCACGGTAATCAAGAGACCCAGTACTTC. Translating gives CASSFGHGNQETQYF. The V gene is TRBV7-9, the J gene TRBJ2-5; unclear D gene. The CDR3 covers 15 residues. The germline gives CDR1 SEHNR, CDR2 FQNEAQ (reference sequence). The V end was cut by 3 bases, the J end by 2 bases, with 13 bases between.

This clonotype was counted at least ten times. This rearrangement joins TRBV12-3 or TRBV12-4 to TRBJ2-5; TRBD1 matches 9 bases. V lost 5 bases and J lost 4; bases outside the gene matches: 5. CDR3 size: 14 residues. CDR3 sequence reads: CASSLNRGRETQYF. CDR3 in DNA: TGTGCCAGCAGTCTCAACAGGGGGCGAGAGACCCAGTACTTC.

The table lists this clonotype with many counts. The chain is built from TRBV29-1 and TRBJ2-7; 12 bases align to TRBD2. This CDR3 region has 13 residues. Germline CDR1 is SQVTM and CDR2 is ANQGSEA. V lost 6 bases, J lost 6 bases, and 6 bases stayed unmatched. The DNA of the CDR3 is TGCAGCGTCCAGACTAGCGGGAGTGGCGAGCAGTACTTC. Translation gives CSVQTSGSGEQYF.

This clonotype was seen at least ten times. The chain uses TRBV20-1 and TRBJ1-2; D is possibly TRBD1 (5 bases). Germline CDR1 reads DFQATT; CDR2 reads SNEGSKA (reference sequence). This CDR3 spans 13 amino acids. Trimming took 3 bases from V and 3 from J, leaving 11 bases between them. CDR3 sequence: CSARAGTYYGYTF. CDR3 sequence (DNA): TGCAGTGCTAGGGCCGGGACCTACTATGGCTACACCTTC.

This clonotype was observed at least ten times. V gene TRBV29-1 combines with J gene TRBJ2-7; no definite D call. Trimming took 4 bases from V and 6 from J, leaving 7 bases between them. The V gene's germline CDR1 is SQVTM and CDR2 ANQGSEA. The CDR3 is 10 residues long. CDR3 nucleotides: TGCAGCGTTGGTGAGAGCGAGCAGTACTTC. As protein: CSVGESEQYF.

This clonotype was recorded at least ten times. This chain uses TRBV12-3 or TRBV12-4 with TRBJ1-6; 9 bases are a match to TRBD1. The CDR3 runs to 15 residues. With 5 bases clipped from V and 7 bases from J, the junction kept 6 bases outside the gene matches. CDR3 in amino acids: CASSPGQGPNSPLHF. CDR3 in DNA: TGTGCCAGCAGTCCAGGACAGGGGCCAAATTCACCCCTCCACTTT.

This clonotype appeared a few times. The CDR3 DNA is TGTGCCAGCAGTTCGCAGGGGGAGAATTCACCCCTCCACTTT. Its protein is CASSSQGENSPLHF. The rearrangement links TRBV5-4 to TRBJ1-6; 7 bases fit TRBD1. J gave up 7 bases and V 5 bases, and 6 bases lay outside the gene matches. This CDR3 is 14 amino acids long. Germline CDR1 reads SGHNT; CDR2 reads YYREEE (reference sequence).

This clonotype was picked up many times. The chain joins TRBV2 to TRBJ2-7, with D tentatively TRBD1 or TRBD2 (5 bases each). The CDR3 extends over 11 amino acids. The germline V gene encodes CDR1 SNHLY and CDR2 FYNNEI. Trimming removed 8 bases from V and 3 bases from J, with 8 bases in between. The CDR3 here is CASEGYYEQYF. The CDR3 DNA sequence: TGTGCCAGCGAGGGGTACTACGAGCAGTACTTC.

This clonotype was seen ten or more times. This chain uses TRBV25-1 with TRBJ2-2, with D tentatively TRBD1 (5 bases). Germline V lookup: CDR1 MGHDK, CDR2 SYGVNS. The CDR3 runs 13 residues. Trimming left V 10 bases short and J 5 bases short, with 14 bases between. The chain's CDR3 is CATTWGTTGELFF. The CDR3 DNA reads TGTGCCACCACTTGGGGCACTACCGGGGAGCTGTTTTTT.

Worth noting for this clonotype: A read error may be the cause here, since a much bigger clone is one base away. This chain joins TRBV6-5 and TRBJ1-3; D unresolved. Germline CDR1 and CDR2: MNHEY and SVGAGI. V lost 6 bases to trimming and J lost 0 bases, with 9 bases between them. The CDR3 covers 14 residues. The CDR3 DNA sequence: TGTGCCAGCAGCTACCGCGGCTCTGGAAACACCATATATTTT. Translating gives CASSYRGSGNTIYF.

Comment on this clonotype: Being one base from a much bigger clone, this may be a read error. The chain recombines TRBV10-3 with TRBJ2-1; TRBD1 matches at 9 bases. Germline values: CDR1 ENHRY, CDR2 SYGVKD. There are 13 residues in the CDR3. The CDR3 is CATTDRGYNGQFF. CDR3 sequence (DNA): TGTGCCACCACGGACAGGGGCTACAATGGGCAGTTCTTC.

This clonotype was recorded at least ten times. CDR3 loop: CASSVMPGSTDTQYF. CDR3 coding DNA: TGTGCCAGCAGCGTTATGCCAGGAAGCACAGATACGCAGTATTTT. V is TRBV11-2 and J is TRBJ2-3; D gene ambiguous. The CDR3 extends over 15 amino acids. Trimming pared 5 bases from V and 0 bases from J, leaving 12 bases between. Germline assignment: CDR1 SGHAT and CDR2 FQNNGV. Together with reference TRBV11-2 and TRBJ2-3, the CDR3 gives the full variable domain: EAGVAQSPRYKIIEKRQSVAFWCNPISGHATLYWYQQILGQGPKLLIQFQNNGVVDDSQLPKDRFSAERLKGVDSTLKIQPAKLEDSAVYLCASSVMPGSTDTQYFGPGTRLTVL.

The CDR3 loop is CASSYSSRETQYF. The CDR3 coding sequence is TGTGCCAGCAGTTACTCTTCGAGAGAGACCCAGTACTTC. The chain combines TRBV6-6 with TRBJ2-5; D gene unclear. The ends were cut back, 0 bases at V and 4 bases at J, with 6 bases in the middle. Germline loops: CDR1 MNHNY, CDR2 SVGAGI (reference sequence). The CDR3 runs to 13 residues.

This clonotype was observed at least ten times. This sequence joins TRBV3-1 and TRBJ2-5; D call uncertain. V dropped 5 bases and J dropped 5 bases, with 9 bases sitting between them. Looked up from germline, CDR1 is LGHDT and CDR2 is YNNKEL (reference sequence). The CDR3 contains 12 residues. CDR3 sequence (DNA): TGTGCCAGCAGCGGCCCGAAGGAGACCCAGTACTTC. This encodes CASSGPKETQYF.

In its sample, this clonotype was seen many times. The CDR3 nucleotides read TGTGCTAGTCGACAGGGGAGCACAGATACGCAGTATTTT. Its translation is CASRQGSTDTQYF. The V call is TRBV12-5, the J call TRBJ2-3; 8 bases line up with TRBD1. V lost 8 bases, J lost 0 bases, and 1 base stayed unmatched. Germline V CDR1 and CDR2: LGHNT, FRNRAP. The CDR3 totals 13 residues.

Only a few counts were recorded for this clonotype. The DNA of the CDR3 is TGTGCCAGCAGCCCCGCGGGGGACGGGAGCGGCTACGAGCAGTACTTC. Translation: CASSPAGDGSGYEQYF. V gene TRBV14 combines with J gene TRBJ2-7; 7 positions match TRBD2. The CDR3 sequence is 16 residues long. The trim removed 4 bases at V and 3 bases at J, leaving 12 bases unmatched. The germline V gene has CDR1 SGHDN and CDR2 FVKESK.

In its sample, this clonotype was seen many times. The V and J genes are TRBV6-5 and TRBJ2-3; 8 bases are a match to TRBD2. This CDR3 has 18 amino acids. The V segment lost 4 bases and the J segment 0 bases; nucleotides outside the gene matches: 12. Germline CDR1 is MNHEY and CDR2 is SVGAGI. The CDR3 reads CASSSSGTSFWSTDTQYF. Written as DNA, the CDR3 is TGTGCCAGCAGTTCCTCCGGGACTAGTTTTTGGAGCACAGATACGCAGTATTTT.

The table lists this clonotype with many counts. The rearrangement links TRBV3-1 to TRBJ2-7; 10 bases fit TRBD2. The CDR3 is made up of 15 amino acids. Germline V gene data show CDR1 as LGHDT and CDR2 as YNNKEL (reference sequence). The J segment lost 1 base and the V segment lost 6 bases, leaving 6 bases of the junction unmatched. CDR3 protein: CASRPSGRKSYEQYF. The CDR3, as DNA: TGTGCCAGCAGACCTAGCGGGAGAAAATCCTACGAGCAGTACTTC.

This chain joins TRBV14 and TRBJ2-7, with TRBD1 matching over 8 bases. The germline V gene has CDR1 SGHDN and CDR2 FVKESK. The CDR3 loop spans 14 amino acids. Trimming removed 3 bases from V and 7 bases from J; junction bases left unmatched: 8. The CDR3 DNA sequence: TGTGCCAGCAGCCACATGGACAGGGCGGGAGAGCAGTACTTC. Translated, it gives CASSHMDRAGEQYF.

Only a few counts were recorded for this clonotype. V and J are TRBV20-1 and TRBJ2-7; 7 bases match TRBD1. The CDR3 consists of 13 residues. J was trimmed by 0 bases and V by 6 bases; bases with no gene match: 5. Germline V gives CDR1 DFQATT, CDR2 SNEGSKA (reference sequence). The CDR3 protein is CSAPDRSSYEQYF. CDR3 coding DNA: TGCAGTGCCCCGGACAGGTCCTCCTACGAGCAGTACTTC.

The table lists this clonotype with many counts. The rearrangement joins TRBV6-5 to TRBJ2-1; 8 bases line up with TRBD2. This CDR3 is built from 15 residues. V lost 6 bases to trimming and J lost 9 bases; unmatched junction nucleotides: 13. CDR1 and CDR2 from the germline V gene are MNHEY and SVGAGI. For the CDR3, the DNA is TGTGCCAGCAGCCCCCTAACGGGAGGGTCCCGTGAGCAGTTCTTC. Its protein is CASSPLTGGSREQFF.

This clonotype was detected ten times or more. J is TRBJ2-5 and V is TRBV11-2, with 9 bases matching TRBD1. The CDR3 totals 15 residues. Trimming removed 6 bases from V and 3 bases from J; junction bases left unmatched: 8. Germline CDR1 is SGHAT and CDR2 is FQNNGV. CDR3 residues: CASSRGGTGKETQYF. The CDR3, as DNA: TGTGCCAGCAGTAGAGGGGGGACAGGGAAAGAGACCCAGTACTTC.

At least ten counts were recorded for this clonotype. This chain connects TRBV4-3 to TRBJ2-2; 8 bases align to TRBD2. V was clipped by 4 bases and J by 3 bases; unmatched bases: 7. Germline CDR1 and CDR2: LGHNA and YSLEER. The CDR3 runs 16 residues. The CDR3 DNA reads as TGCGCCAGCAGCCGGTCGGTAGCGGGATACACCGGGGAGCTGTTTTTT. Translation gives CASSRSVAGYTGELFF.